A single sample gave rise to the 27 T cell receptor beta chains below, sequenced in a study of a mutant IDH1 vaccine in newly diagnosed glioma. Clones were sequenced by immunoSEQ multiplex PCR, and TCRdb holds only the in-frame ones, with some missing. Counted here are around 60,000 clones, 81% occurring once; the ten biggest clones make up 5% to 7%. Their specific antigens are unknown. The time point denotes: week 35, safety follow-up. Topical imiquimod was applied with each vaccine dose, which held 300 ug of mutant IDH1 20-mer peptide. Sequencing was performed on PBMCs, taken from a glioma patient whose treatment included an IDH1 peptide vaccine. The receptors come from a middle-aged man with glioma.

The chain couples TRBV28 to TRBJ2-7; 14 bases map to TRBD2. The V segment lost 4 bases and the J segment 5 bases; nucleotides outside the gene matches: 13. The CDR3 has 18 amino acids. CDR1 is MDHEN, CDR2 SYDVKM, per germline. CDR3: CASSSLTGTSGRPNEQYF. CDR3 sequence (DNA): TGTGCCAGCAGTTCCCTCACAGGGACTAGCGGGAGACCCAACGAGCAGTACTTC.

For this clone: Relative to the germline gene, one junction end is altered; a read error may explain this. The V gene is TRBV7-7, the J gene TRBJ2-7; 11 bases match TRBD1. CDR3 length: 15 residues. CDR1 is SSHAT and CDR2 is FNYEAQ in the germline V gene (reference sequence). The DNA for the CDR3 is TGTGCTAGCAGCCCCGGACAGGGGGCGGTCTACGAGCAGTACTTC. Translation gives CASSPGQGAVYEQYF.

This clone appeared a few times. The gene calls are TRBV30 and TRBJ1-5, with D maybe TRBD1 (5 bases). In germline, CDR1 is GTSNPN, CDR2 SVGIG (reference sequence). V lost 4 bases to trimming and J lost 0 bases, with 10 bases between them. The CDR3 totals 14 residues. As DNA, the CDR3 is TGTGCCTGGAAGGTAGGGGCTAGCAATCAGCCCCAGCATTTT. Residues: CAWKVGASNQPQHF.

The CDR3 DNA follows: TGTGCCAGCAGGAGGGACACCCGGGAAAAACTGTTTTTT. Translating gives CASRRDTREKLFF. V gene TRBV25-1 combines with J gene TRBJ1-4; TRBD1 is a possible D gene (6 bases). CDR3 size: 13 residues. The V and J ends lost 6 bases and 8 bases respectively, with 13 bases between them. From germline, CDR1 is MGHDK and CDR2 SYGVNS. The full variable domain, with the rest looked up from reference TRBV25-1 and TRBJ1-4, is EADIYQTPRYLVIGTGKKITLECSQTMGHDKMYWYQQDPGMELHLIHYSYGVNSTEKGDLSSESTVSRIRTEHFPLTLESARPSHTSQYLCASRRDTREKLFFGSGTQLSVL.

The chain's CDR3 is CASSFAEAFF. Written as DNA, the CDR3 is TGTGCCAGCAGCTTCGCTGAAGCTTTCTTT. The chain combines TRBV7-2 with TRBJ1-1; D unresolved. Between the trimmed V and J ends, which lost 3 bases and 6 bases, there was a span of 2 bases. The germline V gene encodes CDR1 SGHTA and CDR2 FQGNSA. The CDR3 extends over 10 amino acids.

The rearrangement uses TRBV9 and TRBJ1-2; D gene unclear. This CDR3 is 15 amino acids long. V was trimmed by 3 bases and J by 8 bases, leaving 20 bases between them. The germline V gene encodes CDR1 SGDLS and CDR2 YYNGEE. CDR3 in amino acids: CASSEHDLGAGGYTF. CDR3 coding DNA: TGTGCCAGCAGCGAGCACGACCTCGGAGCGGGGGGCTACACCTTC.

This clone is classed as medium-sized. This chain links TRBV10-3 with TRBJ2-2; 7 bases fit TRBD1. Unmatched junction bases numbered 6, after V lost 11 bases and J lost 0 bases. Germline-derived CDR1 and CDR2 are ENHRY and SYGVKD. The length of the CDR3 is 14 residues. This CDR3 reads CAATGTANTGELFF. CDR3 coding DNA: TGTGCCGCGACCGGGACAGCGAACACCGGGGAGCTGTTTTTT.

This clone has just one count. V is TRBV7-9 and J is TRBJ2-1; 7 bases match TRBD2. J gave up 7 bases and V 2 bases, and 2 bases lay outside the gene matches. This CDR3 region has 13 residues. Germline CDR1 SEHNR, CDR2 FQNEAQ (reference sequence). CDR3 region: CASSLNGRNEQFF. CDR3 nucleotides: TGTGCCAGCAGCTTAAACGGGAGGAATGAGCAGTTCTTC.

Only one count was recorded for this clone. The V call is TRBV5-5, the J call TRBJ2-5; D not certain. V lost 1 base and J 1 base, leaving 2 bases between the germline ends. Germline CDR1 reads SGHKS; CDR2 reads YYEKEE (reference sequence). The CDR3 runs 12 residues. CDR3 loop: CASSLFQETQYF. DNA of the CDR3: TGTGCCAGCAGCTTGTTCCAAGAGACCCAGTACTTC.

In nucleotides, the CDR3 is TGTGCCACCAGCAGTCTCCAGGGAAACACCATATATTTT. This gives the protein CATSSLQGNTIYF. This chain joins TRBV15 and TRBJ1-3; D remains unclear. This CDR3 comprises 13 residues. V shed 3 bases and J shed 4 bases, with 7 bases lying between them. Germline CDR1 and CDR2: LNHNV and YYDKDF (reference sequence).

The chain couples TRBV5-1 to TRBJ2-5, with D maybe TRBD2 (6 bases). The J call may be in error: the DNA end matches TRBJ2-7 better. The length of the CDR3 is 13 residues. Germline CDR1 and CDR2: SGHRS and YFSETQ. The CDR3 region has the DNA TGCGCCAGCAGCCTCGGGGACTGGGACGAGCAGTACTTC. This translates into CASSLGDWDEQYF.

J is TRBJ2-7 and V is TRBV7-3, with D unresolved. The CDR3 length is 13 residues. V lost 5 bases and J 6 bases, leaving 14 bases between the germline ends. In germline, CDR1 is SGHTA, CDR2 FQGTGA. The CDR3 DNA reads TGTGCCAGCAGCAACGGACCCCCAAGCGAGCAGTACTTC. It is translated as CASSNGPPSEQYF.

V usage is TRBV19 and J usage is TRBJ2-4; 11 bases are a match to TRBD2. Germline values: CDR1 LNHDA, CDR2 SQIVND (reference sequence). V lost 3 bases, J lost 0 bases, and 13 bases stayed unmatched. The CDR3 runs to 20 residues. In DNA form, the CDR3 reads TGTGCCAGTAGTATCCGACCGGGACTAGCGGACAAACTAGCCAAAAACATTCAGTACTTC. This sequence encodes CASSIRPGLADKLAKNIQYF.

This clone was detected only a few times. V is TRBV7-8 and J is TRBJ1-5, with D possibly TRBD1 on 6 matching bases. V lost 4 bases, J lost 5 bases, and 9 bases lay in between. Germline-derived CDR1 and CDR2 are SGHVS and FQNEAQ. The length of the CDR3 is 13 residues. CDR3 in amino acids: CASSYRVYQPQHF. In nucleotides, the CDR3 is TGTGCCAGCAGCTACAGGGTGTATCAGCCCCAGCATTTT.

The genes are TRBV5-5 and TRBJ2-2, with D perhaps TRBD1 (5 bases). The CDR3 spans 14 residues. V shed 0 bases and J shed 4 bases, with 7 bases lying between them. The V gene's germline CDR1 is SGHKS and CDR2 YYEKEE (reference sequence). The CDR3 nucleotides read TGTGCCAGCAGCTTGGGACAGTCCACCGGGGAGCTGTTTTTT. Residues: CASSLGQSTGELFF.

This chain links TRBV28 with TRBJ2-1; 13 positions match TRBD2. Germline V gene data show CDR1 as MDHEN and CDR2 as SYDVKM. J gave up 6 bases and V 6 bases, and 5 bases lay outside the gene matches. The CDR3 consists of 15 residues. The DNA for the CDR3 is TGTGCCAGCAGCCCGACTAGCGGGAGGTTCAATGAGCAGTTCTTC. This translates into CASSPTSGRFNEQFF. Together with reference TRBV28 and TRBJ2-1, the CDR3 gives the full variable domain: DVKVTQSSRYLVKRTGEKVFLECVQDMDHENMFWYRQDPGLGLRLIYFSYDVKMKEKGDIPEGYSVSREKKERFSLILESASTNQTSMYLCASSPTSGRFNEQFFGPGTRLTVL.

The chain couples TRBV5-6 to TRBJ1-3; 10 bases agree with TRBD1. CDR3 size: 15 residues. Germline CDR1 and CDR2: SGHDT and YYEEEE. Germline trimming cut 4 bases from V and 4 bases from J; bases unmatched to any gene: 5. CDR3 amino acids: CASSRDRGLGNTIYF. CDR3 sequence (DNA): TGTGCCAGCAGCCGGGACAGGGGACTGGGAAACACCATATATTTT.

The chain links TRBV6-1 to TRBJ1-3, with D unresolved. V was clipped by 11 bases and J by 4 bases, with 15 bases between them. The CDR3 consists of 13 residues. Germline values: CDR1 MNHNS, CDR2 SASEGT. The CDR3 DNA is TGTGCCGGATCCTCTCAAGGGGGAAACACCATATATTTT. Encoded protein: CAGSSQGGNTIYF.

This rearrangement joins TRBV4-2 to TRBJ1-4; TRBD1 might be the D (6 bases). The CDR3 spans 17 residues. The V end lost 1 base, the J end lost 3 bases, and 15 bases lay between the germline ends. Germline CDR1 LGHNA, CDR2 YNFKEQ. In DNA, the CDR3 is TGTGCCAGCAGCCAAGGTCGATTACAGGGAGCTAATGAAAAACTGTTTTTT. Translated: CASSQGRLQGANEKLFF.

The chain is built from TRBV19 and TRBJ1-5; perhaps TRBD1 as D (6 bases). V lost 3 bases and J lost 3, with 9 bases in between. CDR3 length equals 14 residues. Germline V gene data show CDR1 as LNHDA and CDR2 as SQIVND (reference sequence). For the CDR3, the DNA is TGTGCCAGTAGTATCGGGGGGGCCAATCAGCCCCAGCATTTT. It is translated as CASSIGGANQPQHF.

This clone appeared once. CDR3 in DNA: TGTGCCAGCAGCTCGACAGGGCCTGGATTTAAAGAGCAGTACTTC. Translating gives CASSSTGPGFKEQYF. The chain has TRBV5-4 and TRBJ2-7, with 7 bases matching TRBD1. CDR3 length equals 15 residues. CDR1 is SGHNT, CDR2 YYREEE, per germline (reference sequence). The V segment lost 3 bases and the J segment 7 bases; nucleotides outside the gene matches: 13.

The chain uses TRBV11-2 and TRBJ2-1; D unclear. CDR1 is SGHAT, CDR2 FQNNGV, per germline. V lost 1 base, J lost 3 bases, and 10 bases lay in between. This CDR3 is 15 amino acids long. CDR3 nucleotides: TGTGCCAGCAGCTTAGTGGCTAGTAGCTACAATGAGCAGTTCTTC. Translated, it gives CASSLVASSYNEQFF. The whole variable domain, filled in from reference TRBV11-2 and TRBJ2-1, reads EAGVAQSPRYKIIEKRQSVAFWCNPISGHATLYWYQQILGQGPKLLIQFQNNGVVDDSQLPKDRFSAERLKGVDSTLKIQPAKLEDSAVYLCASSLVASSYNEQFFGPGTRLTVL.

V is TRBV19 and J is TRBJ1-4; D not certain. Germline V gives CDR1 LNHDA, CDR2 SQIVND (reference sequence). This CDR3 spans 16 amino acids. V was trimmed by 5 bases and J by 3 bases, leaving 16 bases between them. The CDR3 DNA is TGTGCCAGTAGTCTGGGCCCAACAGTCCCTAATGAAAAACTGTTTTTT. Translation gives CASSLGPTVPNEKLFF.

V usage is TRBV5-6 and J usage is TRBJ1-5; no firm D call. Germline CDR1 reads SGHDT; CDR2 reads YYEEEE. Trimming cost V 1 base and J 3 bases, with 14 bases left between them. This CDR3 has 16 residues. CDR3 nucleotides: TGTGCCAGCAGCTTGTCCCCGGTGACCACCAATCAGCCCCAGCATTTT. As protein: CASSLSPVTTNQPQHF.

The chain has TRBV5-4 and TRBJ1-3, with D possibly being TRBD1 (5 bases). The CDR3 length is 17 residues. Germline V gene sequence: CDR1 SGHNT, CDR2 YYREEE (reference sequence). The ends were cut back, 2 bases at V and 4 bases at J, with 19 bases in the middle. CDR3: CASSLGAGHWGGNTIYF. CDR3 in DNA: TGTGCCAGCAGCTTAGGGGCCGGCCACTGGGGAGGAAACACCATATATTTT. Filled out from reference TRBV5-4 and TRBJ1-3, the complete variable domain reads ETGVTQSPTHLIKTRGQQVTLRCSSQSGHNTVSWYQQALGQGPQFIFQYYREEENGRGNFPPRFSGLQFPNYSSELNVNALELDDSALYLCASSLGAGHWGGNTIYFGEGSWLTVV.

This clone was seen a few times. The chain recombines TRBV6-1 with TRBJ2-7; 8 nucleotides agree with TRBD1. The germline CDR1 and CDR2 sequences are MNHNS and SASEGT. This CDR3 spans 16 amino acids. Losses at the gene ends were 3 bases for V and 3 bases for J; bases not matched to a gene: 10. The CDR3 DNA reads as TGTGCCAGCAGTGAGGGGGTTTGGACAGGGATCTACGAGCAGTACTTC. Its protein product is CASSEGVWTGIYEQYF.

The chain has TRBV7-9 and TRBJ1-4, with 8 positions matching TRBD1. Germline trimming cut 3 bases from V and 6 bases from J; bases unmatched to any gene: 3. From germline, CDR1 is SEHNR and CDR2 FQNEAQ (reference sequence). CDR3 length: 14 amino acids. The CDR3 reads CASSFRGRDEKLFF. The CDR3 nucleotides are TGTGCCAGCAGCTTCAGGGGGCGAGATGAAAAACTGTTTTTT.